Sequencing of this T cell receptor (beta chain) was carried out in a study of cytomegalovirus exposure and HLA in healthy donors. This CDR3 contains 15 residues. CDR1 SGHTA and CDR2 FQGTGA come from the germline V gene. V lost 4 bases and J lost 5, with 16 bases in between. Primers for the PCR totalled 60 Vbeta and 13 Jbeta. Measured with immunoSEQ multiplex PCR; TCRdb has only the in-frame clones, and not every one. Of roughly 100,000 clones listed, about 72% are singletons. Sequences were obtained from PBMCs. V usage is TRBV7-3 and J usage is TRBJ2-3; a weak D match, TRBD2 (6 bases). The sequence came from a woman between 55 and 75 years old in good health and CMV-seropositive. In DNA form, the CDR3 reads TGTGCCAGCAGCTCCCCCCCGGGGGAATTAGATACGCAGTATTTT. It encodes CASSSPPGELDTQYF.